This T cell receptor (beta chain) came from a study of T cell repertoires in cytomegalovirus infection. Background on the study: In public TCR beta signatures, there were indications of both CMV infection and matching HLA type.

CDR1 MNHNS and CDR2 SASEGT come from the germline V gene. V dropped 0 bases and J dropped 2; count of bases not matched to a gene: 2. The CDR3 covers 16 residues. TCRdb processed the reads anew with MiXCR; each CDR3 protein has one entry. The sample has hundreds of thousands of distinct CDR3 sequences; roughly 36% are singletons. This receptor was obtained from a human donor in good health (CMV status not recorded). Some clones in this sample may be carry-over from other donors' samples. The sequenced material came from PBMCs. This sequence joins TRBV6-1 and TRBJ2-3, with 10 nucleotides matching TRBD2. The CDR3 DNA follows: TGTGCCAGCAGTGAAGCTAGCGGGGGGCCCACAGATACGCAGTATTTT. This translates into CASSEASGGPTDTQYF.